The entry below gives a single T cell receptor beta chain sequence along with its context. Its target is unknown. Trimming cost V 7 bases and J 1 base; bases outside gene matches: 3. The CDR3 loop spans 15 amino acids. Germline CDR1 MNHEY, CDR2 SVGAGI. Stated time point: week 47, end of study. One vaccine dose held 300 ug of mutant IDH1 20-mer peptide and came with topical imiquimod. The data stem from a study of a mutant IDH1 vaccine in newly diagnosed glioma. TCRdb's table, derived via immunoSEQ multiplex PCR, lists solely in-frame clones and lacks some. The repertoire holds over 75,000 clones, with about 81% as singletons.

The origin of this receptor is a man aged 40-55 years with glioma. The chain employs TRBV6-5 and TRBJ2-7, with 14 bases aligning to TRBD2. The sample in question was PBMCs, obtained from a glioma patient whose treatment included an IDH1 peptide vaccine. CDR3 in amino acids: CASTRLAGGSYEQYF. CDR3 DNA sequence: TGTGCCAGCACAAGACTAGCGGGAGGGTCCTACGAGCAGTACTTC.